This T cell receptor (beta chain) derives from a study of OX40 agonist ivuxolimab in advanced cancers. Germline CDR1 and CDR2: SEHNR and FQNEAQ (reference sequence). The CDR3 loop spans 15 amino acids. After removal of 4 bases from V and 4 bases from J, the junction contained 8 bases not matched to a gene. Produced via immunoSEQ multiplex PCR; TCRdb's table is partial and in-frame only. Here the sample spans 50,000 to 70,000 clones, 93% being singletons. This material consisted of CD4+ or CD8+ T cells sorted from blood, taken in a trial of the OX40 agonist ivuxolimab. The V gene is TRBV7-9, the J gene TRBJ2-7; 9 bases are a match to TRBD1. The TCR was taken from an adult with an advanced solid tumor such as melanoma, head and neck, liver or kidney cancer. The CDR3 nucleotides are TGTGCCAGCAGCTCGAGACAGGGGGTGAAGTACGAGCAGTACTTC. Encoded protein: CASSSRQGVKYEQYF.